This T cell receptor (beta chain) emerged from a study of cytomegalovirus exposure and HLA in healthy donors. This clone was seen once. What it recognizes is unknown. The repertoire was sequenced with immunoSEQ multiplex PCR; TCRdb's copy has only in-frame clones and lacks some. The top ten clones hold approximately 1% of a sample with 97,000 or so clones, less than 95% of them seen once. Overall study findings and caveats: Researchers counted roughly 150 TCR beta chains as cytomegalovirus-associated.

Sequences were obtained from PBMCs. The origin of this receptor is a woman aged 18-30 years in good health and CMV-seronegative.

In DNA, the CDR3 is TGTGCCAGCAGCCCCTTAACCGGAGGGTATGAGCAGTTCTTC. Its translation: CASSPLTGGYEQFF. The chain joins TRBV13 to TRBJ2-1; TRBD2 is a possible D gene (6 bases). Germline V gene data show CDR1 as PRHDT and CDR2 as FYEKMQ (reference sequence). This CDR3 is 14 amino acids long. V was pared by 5 bases and J by 8 bases, with 16 bases between.